This T cell receptor (beta chain) was recovered during a study of PD-1 blockade in mismatch repair-deficient tumors (dated by TCRdb to about 2017). Some background on the complete study: Between September 2013 and 2016, the trial enrolled 86 consecutive patients with 12 mismatch repair-deficient cancer types, every one of whom had been previously treated and was progressing. Tumor-associated T cell clones in the peripheral blood of patients responding to PD-1 blockade were tracked using deep sequencing of TCR CDR3 regions. Study-level results and caveats: After pembrolizumab, tumor-resident clones, which were often undetectable in blood before treatment, expanded rapidly and then contracted, generally ahead of radiologic responses.

Compared with germline, V lacks 0 bases and J lacks 3 bases; bases without a gene match: 10. Including cysteine and phenylalanine, the CDR3 has 17 amino acids. Solely the CDR3 DNA is kept, with 51 bases framed from the first base. Library preparation employed the immunoSEQ multiplex PCR assay. This immuneACCESS table, as held by TCRdb, lists in-frame sequences with V and J called but not all clones. Of the missing ones, under half trace to an unresolved V gene in checked studies; the others have no known cause. Across this sample there are over 20,000 clones, with approximately 86% seen only once. The ten biggest clones cover 20% of the sample. This clone was observed a handful of times. Its antigen remains undetermined. Within one base of it there is no much larger clone, and no base qualities were kept. The sample's time point, from its label and the paper: peripheral blood 12 weeks after first pembrolizumab dose. Mismatch repair deficiency was established in every enrolled patient by polymerase chain reaction or immunohistochemistry. TCR sequencing was performed for a few patients who responded to pembrolizumab therapy. In the phase II trial, pembrolizumab PD-1 blockade was tested prospectively in advanced mismatch repair-deficient cancers, no matter which tissue of origin the cancers came from. Peripheral blood T cell samples were gathered serially, both before PD-1 blockade started and at multiple time points afterward. The timing of each blood sample was reported as weeks after the first dose of pembrolizumab.

The receptor's source is an adult with mismatch repair-deficient cancer. The specimen comprised peripheral blood, sampled 12 weeks after starting pembrolizumab. This chain is built from TRBV6-7 and TRBJ1-1, and 7 junctional nucleotides match TRBD1. TRBV6-7 is given ORF status, its function remaining uncertain. In nucleotides, the sequence is TGTGCCAGCAGTTACTCCGTAAAGGACAGGATCTACACTGAAGCTTTCTTT. It is translated as CASSYSVKDRIYTEAFF.